This section outlines one T cell receptor beta chain sequence together with its context. Its target is unknown. A much more abundant neighbour one base away suggests this may be a read error. These data originate in a study of post-analysis software for immune sequencing data. Study-level background: In terms of disease course, relapsing-remitting, secondary progressive and progressive-relapsing multiple sclerosis were included.

The study's findings and limits: People with multiple sclerosis had a significantly lower normalized Chao1 diversity than controls did. Samples from a shared batch, those prepared together, strongly co-clustered by F measure. Roughly 5 TRBV segments, TRBV5-6, TRBV5-1 and TRBV20-1 among them, were found more frequent in patients than controls.

CDR3 length: 14 amino acids. Trimming at V came to 1 base and at J to 11 bases, leaving 10 bases not matched to a gene. Looked up from germline, CDR1 is DFQATT and CDR2 is SNEGSKA (reference sequence). Prepared TCR beta cDNA libraries contained unique molecular identifiers. It was from roughly 1 to 10 million T cells that roughly 0.5 million cDNA molecules came. MiXCR, applied by TCRdb to the PCR reads, yields one record per CDR3 protein. The sample shows fewer than 550,000 distinct CDR3 sequences, roughly 34% of them seen only once. Specimen: blood. V usage is TRBV20-1 and J usage is TRBJ2-5; 10 bases align to TRBD2. The source is a girl younger than 18 with multiple sclerosis. CDR3 DNA sequence: TGCAGTGCTAGAGGGCTAGCGGGGGTTGGTGAGCAGTACTTC. Amino acids: CSARGLAGVGEQYF.